This TCR beta chain was documented in a study of T cells in Graves' hyperthyroidism and ophthalmopathy. Note on this clonotype: A read error may be the cause here, since a much bigger clone is one base away.

TCR beta CDR3 regions were amplified from RNA transcripts. The TCR CDR3 was amplified in a first-round RT-PCR using the HTBI primer set. A single record per CDR3 protein comes from TCRdb applying MiXCR to the multiplex PCR reads. The sample includes more than 450,000 distinct CDR3 sequences, roughly 21% of them seen just once. V was cut by 5 bases and J by 6 bases, with 11 bases left in between. The germline V gene has CDR1 MDHEN and CDR2 SYDVKM. The CDR3 is 13 amino acids. Sequencing input: blood. The rearrangement uses TRBV28 and TRBJ1-5; D remains unclear. The sequence was collected from a man aged 35 to 55 with Graves' ophthalmopathy. The CDR3 nucleotides are TGTGCCAGCAGTCCTGGTCGTCTTCAGCCCCAGCATTTT. This codes for CASSPGRLQPQHF.